These 11 T cell receptor beta chains were all obtained from the same sample, sequenced in a study of graft-versus-host responses after intestinal transplantation. The assay was immunoSEQ multiplex PCR, and TCRdb's table has in-frame clones only and misses some. The sample includes 12,000 to 15,000 clones, 30% to 40% seen only once; the top ten take roughly 1.9%. The plating included roughly 200,000 irradiated, violet-dye-labeled stimulator cells together with roughly 200,000 CFSE-labeled responder cells. Material: alloreactive CD8+ T cells from a mixed lymphocyte reaction culture, obtained before intestinal transplant. Subset meaning: CFSE-low proliferating T cells sorted from roughly six-day pre-transplant mixed lymphocyte reaction (GvH or HvG direction). Receptors originate from a human patient who received an intestinal transplant.

This clone was seen more than once but under ten times. The chain is built from TRBV30 and TRBJ2-7, with 9 bases aligning to TRBD2. The germline CDR1 and CDR2 sequences are GTSNPN and SVGIG (reference sequence). The CDR3 consists of 13 residues. The V segment lost 4 bases and the J segment 7 bases; nucleotides outside the gene matches: 8. CDR3 sequence reads: CAWTGGGASEQYF. The CDR3 DNA sequence: TGTGCCTGGACGGGCGGGGGGGCGTCGGAGCAGTACTTC.

This chain links TRBV6-6 with TRBJ1-1; D remains unclear. Per the germline V gene, CDR1 is MNHNY and CDR2 is SVGAGI (reference sequence). Trimming cost V 2 bases and J 0 bases, with 7 bases left between them. This CDR3 spans 14 amino acids. The DNA for the CDR3 is TGTGCCAGCAGTTACAGGGAGCTGAACACTGAAGCTTTCTTT. It codes for CASSYRELNTEAFF.

The table lists this clone with a few counts. This chain connects TRBV4-3 to TRBJ1-4; D is possibly TRBD1 (5 bases). The CDR3 loop spans 15 amino acids. Germline V lookup: CDR1 LGHNA, CDR2 YSLEER. The V end was cut by 2 bases, the J end by 6 bases, with 13 bases between. This CDR3 is CASSQSRVLDEKLFF. DNA for the CDR3: TGCGCCAGCAGCCAAAGCAGGGTGTTAGATGAAAAACTGTTTTTT.

This clone showed up just once. The chain uses TRBV30 and TRBJ2-7, with D perhaps matching TRBD2 (7 bases). The germline CDR1 and CDR2 sequences are GTSNPN and SVGIG (reference sequence). V lost 3 bases and J 3 bases, leaving 12 bases between the germline ends. The CDR3 is made up of 13 amino acids. The CDR3 bases are TGTGCCTGGAGGGGGGGGCAGGGCTACGAGCAGTACTTC. Residues: CAWRGGQGYEQYF. The variable domain in full, with the rest retrieved from reference TRBV30 and TRBJ2-7, is SQTIHQWPATLVQPVGSPLSLECTVEGTSNPNLYWYRQAAGRGLQLLFYSVGIGQISSEVPQNLSASRPQDRQFILSSKKLLLSDSGFYLCAWRGGQGYEQYFGPGTRLTVT.

The chain has TRBV30 and TRBJ2-7; tentatively, D is TRBD1 (6 bases). The CDR3 contains 16 residues. CDR1 GTSNPN and CDR2 SVGIG come from the germline V gene (reference sequence). V shed 2 bases and J shed 1 base, with 18 bases lying between them. The CDR3 reads CAWSSATGFPSYEQYF. In DNA form, the CDR3 reads TGTGCCTGGAGTTCCGCGACAGGTTTTCCATCCTACGAGCAGTACTTC.

CDR3 sequence (DNA): TGTGCCAGCAGTTACGGTGACAGGTTCTATGGCTACACCTTC. As protein: CASSYGDRFYGYTF. The chain carries TRBV6-5 and TRBJ1-2, with D perhaps TRBD1 (6 bases). The CDR3 loop spans 14 amino acids. Trimming stripped 2 bases from V and 4 bases from J, with 11 bases between. Germline V lookup: CDR1 MNHEY, CDR2 SVGAGI.

This clone is medium-sized within its sample. The chain links TRBV27 to TRBJ1-2; 7 nucleotides agree with TRBD1. The V gene end was trimmed by 8 bases and the J gene end by 4 bases; junction bases not matched to a gene: 4. The CDR3 length is 12 residues. Germline CDR1 is MNHEY and CDR2 is SMNVEV (reference sequence). In DNA form, the CDR3 reads TGTGCCAGCGGAGGACAGGCCTATGGCTACACCTTC. This gives the protein CASGGQAYGYTF.

In DNA, the CDR3 is TGTGCCAGCAGCTTAAGAGACAGGGAGGACTATGGCTACACCTTC. It codes for CASSLRDREDYGYTF. V and J are TRBV7-2 and TRBJ1-2, with 7 bases matching TRBD1. Germline V lookup: CDR1 SGHTA, CDR2 FQGNSA. The CDR3 consists of 15 residues. Trimming at V came to 2 bases and at J to 3 bases, leaving 6 bases not matched to a gene.

Sample share makes this clone medium-sized (0.01 to 0.1%). The chain uses TRBV29-1 and TRBJ1-1, with D perhaps TRBD1 (5 bases). V lost 6 bases, J lost 6 bases, and 8 bases lay in between. CDR1 is SQVTM and CDR2 is ANQGSEA in the germline V gene. The CDR3 is 10 amino acids. The CDR3 loop is CSVGDSEAFF. In DNA form, the CDR3 reads TGCAGCGTAGGGGATTCTGAAGCTTTCTTT.

This clone was detected a few times. This chain uses TRBV2 with TRBJ2-3, with 7 positions matching TRBD1. The CDR3 has 15 amino acids. The germline CDR1 and CDR2 sequences are SNHLY and FYNNEI. V lost 3 bases to trimming and J lost 0 bases; unmatched junction nucleotides: 3. For the CDR3, the DNA is TGTGCCAGCAGTGACGGGACAGCGAGCACAGATACGCAGTATTTT. This gives the protein CASSDGTASTDTQYF.

This clone was counted between two and nine times. The chain carries TRBV11-2 and TRBJ1-1; D not certain. The CDR3 extends over 17 amino acids. The germline V gene encodes CDR1 SGHAT and CDR2 FQNNGV. V was cut by 1 base and J by 2 bases, with 17 bases left in between. CDR3 bases: TGTGCCAGCAGCTTAGGACCGGGAGGAGCCTTAAACACTGAAGCTTTCTTT. Amino acid sequence: CASSLGPGGALNTEAFF.